These 12 T cell receptor beta chains share one sample of origin, sequenced in a study of control samples from healthy donors and cancer patients. Sequenced by immunoSEQ multiplex PCR; TCRdb stores in-frame clones only, minus some. Of about 150,000 clones listed, 80% to 95% are singletons. Material for sequencing was blood. The origin of the receptors is a man younger than 35 in good health.

DNA of the CDR3: TGTGCCTGGAGTGTCGGACAGGGGGATGAGCAGTTCTTC. It encodes CAWSVGQGDEQFF. The genes are TRBV30 and TRBJ2-1, with TRBD1 matching 10 bases. CDR1 is GTSNPN, CDR2 SVGIG, per germline (reference sequence). V lost 0 bases, J lost 8 bases, and 1 base stayed unmatched. The CDR3 extends over 13 amino acids.

The CDR3 nucleotides read TGCGCCAGCAGCTTGGAGACAATCCTTAATTCACCCCTCCACTTT. Amino acid sequence: CASSLETILNSPLHF. This chain connects TRBV5-1 to TRBJ1-6, with D unclear. V lost 0 bases, J lost 6 bases, and 10 bases lay in between. The CDR3 covers 15 residues. Looked up from germline, CDR1 is SGHRS and CDR2 is YFSETQ.

The chain carries TRBV19 and TRBJ2-2; possible D gene TRBD2, 5 bases. Trimming cost V 7 bases and J 3 bases, with 9 bases left between them. The CDR3 runs to 13 residues. Germline assignment: CDR1 LNHDA and CDR2 SQIVND (reference sequence). CDR3 in DNA: TGTGCCAGTACGCCTAGCTACACCGGGGAGCTGTTTTTT. Amino acids: CASTPSYTGELFF.

The rearrangement links TRBV5-1 to TRBJ2-1; 8 positions match TRBD2. V lost 4 bases and J lost 2; bases outside the gene matches: 5. The germline V gene has CDR1 SGHRS and CDR2 YFSETQ. This CDR3 has 15 residues. CDR3 sequence: CASSQSGSTYNEQFF. DNA for the CDR3: TGCGCCAGCAGCCAAAGCGGGAGTACCTACAATGAGCAGTTCTTC.

The chain recombines TRBV7-2 with TRBJ2-5; a weak D match, TRBD2 (6 bases). Between the trimmed V and J ends, which lost 0 bases and 5 bases, there was a span of 19 bases. CDR1 SGHTA and CDR2 FQGNSA come from the germline V gene. CDR3 length: 17 residues. The CDR3 loop is CASSLAGGLASYETQYF. The CDR3 DNA reads as TGTGCCAGCAGCTTAGCCGGTGGGCTAGCGTCGTATGAGACCCAGTACTTC.

The rearrangement uses TRBV5-1 and TRBJ1-5, with 8 nucleotides matching TRBD1. The CDR3 contains 12 residues. Germline CDR1 and CDR2: SGHRS and YFSETQ. After removal of 5 bases from V and 5 bases from J, the junction contained 0 bases not matched to a gene. This CDR3 reads CASRTGDQPQHF. CDR3 coding DNA: TGCGCCAGCAGGACAGGGGATCAGCCCCAGCATTTT.

The chain joins TRBV27 to TRBJ1-1; TRBD1 might be the D (5 bases). This CDR3 spans 14 amino acids. Trimming removed 5 bases from V and 6 bases from J, with 16 bases in between. Looked up from germline, CDR1 is MNHEY and CDR2 is SMNVEV (reference sequence). The CDR3 DNA follows: TGTGCCAGCAGTCTGGCCCAGGGATCCGCTGAAGCTTTCTTT. Its protein is CASSLAQGSAEAFF.

This clone has just one count. The V gene is TRBV29-1, the J gene TRBJ1-5; 10 bases agree with TRBD1. Germline V gene sequence: CDR1 SQVTM, CDR2 ANQGSEA. The CDR3 is 13 residues long. J was trimmed by 6 bases and V by 4 bases; bases with no gene match: 3. The CDR3 DNA follows: TGCAGCGTTGGACAGGGGGCGGCTCAGCCCCAGCATTTT. Residues: CSVGQGAAQPQHF.

J is TRBJ2-7 and V is TRBV5-4; D might be TRBD1 (5 bases). There are 18 residues in the CDR3. Germline V lookup: CDR1 SGHNT, CDR2 YYREEE (reference sequence). Trimming shortened V by 1 base and J by 3 bases, and 23 bases separated the two germline ends. The CDR3 region has the DNA TGTGCCAGCAGCTTGAAACAGGCCTTTGTCACGAAGGACTACGAGCAGTACTTC. Amino acids: CASSLKQAFVTKDYEQYF.

The chain couples TRBV6-4 to TRBJ1-1; possible D gene TRBD1, 6 bases. The CDR3 loop spans 14 amino acids. Germline assignment: CDR1 MRHNA and CDR2 SNTAGT. The V and J ends lost 6 bases and 2 bases respectively, with 13 bases between them. The CDR3 DNA follows: TGTGCCAGCAGCGTCGAGGGGGGAAACACTGAAGCTTTCTTT. As protein: CASSVEGGNTEAFF.

The chain couples TRBV28 to TRBJ2-7; a weak D match, TRBD2 (5 bases). From germline, CDR1 is MDHEN and CDR2 SYDVKM. The CDR3 loop spans 13 amino acids. The ends were cut back, 8 bases at V and 5 bases at J, with 16 bases in the middle. This chain's CDR3 is CASLPGPGDEQYF. DNA of the CDR3: TGTGCCAGCTTACCAGGACCCGGGGACGAGCAGTACTTC.

J is TRBJ1-2 and V is TRBV6-5; D is unclear. Germline V gene data show CDR1 as MNHEY and CDR2 as SVGAGI. This CDR3 is built from 13 residues. Trimming left V 2 bases short and J 4 bases short, with 8 bases between. The CDR3 DNA reads TGTGCCAGCAGTTACCGGGTCTTCTATGGCTACACCTTC. It specifies CASSYRVFYGYTF.